This entry concerns a single T cell receptor beta chain. Its antigen is still unknown. TCRdb passed the RT-PCR reads through MiXCR, listing each CDR3 protein once. The sample has about 700,000 distinct CDR3 sequences; 11% to 15% are singletons. This sample stems from a study of response to subunit inactivated influenza vaccine. Points from the study as a whole: Few new T cells, the authors suggested, are recruited by each seasonal influenza vaccination.

The CDR3 length is 17 residues. Germline-derived CDR1 and CDR2 are SGHTA and FQGNSA. V dropped 5 bases and J dropped 1 base, with 20 bases sitting between them. The chain is built from TRBV7-2 and TRBJ2-5, with TRBD1 as a possible D gene (5 bases). The TCR was taken from a man aged 45-60 years who received an inactivated influenza vaccine. Here the sequenced sample was PBMCs from blood, taken approximately 15 days before vaccination. CDR3 coding DNA: TGTGCCAGCAGCCCCGCTCGGGCAGCAGGGATCCAAGAGACCCAGTACTTC. Its protein is CASSPARAAGIQETQYF.